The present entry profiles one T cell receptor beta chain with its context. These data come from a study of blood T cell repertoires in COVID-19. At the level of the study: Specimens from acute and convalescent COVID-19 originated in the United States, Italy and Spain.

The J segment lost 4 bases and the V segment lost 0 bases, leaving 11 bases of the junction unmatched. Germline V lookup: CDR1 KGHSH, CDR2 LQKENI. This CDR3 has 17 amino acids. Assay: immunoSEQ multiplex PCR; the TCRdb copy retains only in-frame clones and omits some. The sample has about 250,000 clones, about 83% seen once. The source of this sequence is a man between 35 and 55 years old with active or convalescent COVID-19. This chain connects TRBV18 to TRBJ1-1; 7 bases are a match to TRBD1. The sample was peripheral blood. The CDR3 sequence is CASSPPGSGGLGTEAFF. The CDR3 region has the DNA TGTGCCAGCTCACCACCGGGGTCAGGGGGGTTGGGCACTGAAGCTTTCTTT.